The clone carrying this T cell receptor beta chain was observed a few times. The antigen is undetermined. These data are taken from a study of shared clonotypes between healthy human individuals. Background on the study: Used for every donor were three CD4 naive, three CD4 memory, two CD8 naive and one CD8 memory plate. Study-wide points: What rarefaction showed was incomplete sorted-subset sequencing despite large depth. A limitation of the genetic and exposure-history diversity represented arose from few donors. Shared across several donors were 4% to 5% of the naive CD4 clonotypes.

The data were produced by immunoSEQ multiplex PCR, yet TCRdb's version contains in-frame clones alone and is incomplete. Of some 2,100,000 clones detected, under 95% appear once; the ten largest clones hold around 1.7%. Naive CD8 cells comprised CD45RO-negative, CCR7-positively selected cells, excluding terminally differentiated effector memory CD45RA+ cells. The receptor was derived from a man younger than 35 in good health. Some clones in this sample may be carry-over from other donors' samples. Sequencing used naive CD8+ T cells from PBMCs.

CDR3: CATAPEAFF. CDR3 nucleotides: TGTGCCACCGCGCCTGAAGCTTTCTTT. This rearrangement joins TRBV7-9 to TRBJ1-1; D is unclear. The CDR3 totals 9 residues. V was pared by 10 bases and J by 6 bases, with 6 bases between. CDR1 is SEHNR, CDR2 FQNEAQ, per germline (reference sequence).